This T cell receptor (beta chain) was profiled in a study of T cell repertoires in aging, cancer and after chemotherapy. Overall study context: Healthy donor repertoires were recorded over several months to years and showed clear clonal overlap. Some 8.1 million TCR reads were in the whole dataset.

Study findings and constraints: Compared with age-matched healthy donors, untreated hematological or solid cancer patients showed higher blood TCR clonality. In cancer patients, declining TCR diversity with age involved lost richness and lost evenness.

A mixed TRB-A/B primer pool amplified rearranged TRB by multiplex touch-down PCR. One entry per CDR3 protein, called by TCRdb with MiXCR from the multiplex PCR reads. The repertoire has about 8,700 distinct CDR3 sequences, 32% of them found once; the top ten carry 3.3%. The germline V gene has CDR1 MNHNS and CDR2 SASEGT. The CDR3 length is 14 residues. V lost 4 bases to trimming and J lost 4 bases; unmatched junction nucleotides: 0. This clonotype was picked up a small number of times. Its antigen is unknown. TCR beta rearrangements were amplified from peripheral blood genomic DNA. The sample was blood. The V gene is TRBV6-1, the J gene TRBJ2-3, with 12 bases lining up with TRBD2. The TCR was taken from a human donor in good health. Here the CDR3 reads CASSGLAGADTQYF. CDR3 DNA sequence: TGTGCCAGCAGTGGACTAGCGGGAGCAGATACGCAGTATTTT.